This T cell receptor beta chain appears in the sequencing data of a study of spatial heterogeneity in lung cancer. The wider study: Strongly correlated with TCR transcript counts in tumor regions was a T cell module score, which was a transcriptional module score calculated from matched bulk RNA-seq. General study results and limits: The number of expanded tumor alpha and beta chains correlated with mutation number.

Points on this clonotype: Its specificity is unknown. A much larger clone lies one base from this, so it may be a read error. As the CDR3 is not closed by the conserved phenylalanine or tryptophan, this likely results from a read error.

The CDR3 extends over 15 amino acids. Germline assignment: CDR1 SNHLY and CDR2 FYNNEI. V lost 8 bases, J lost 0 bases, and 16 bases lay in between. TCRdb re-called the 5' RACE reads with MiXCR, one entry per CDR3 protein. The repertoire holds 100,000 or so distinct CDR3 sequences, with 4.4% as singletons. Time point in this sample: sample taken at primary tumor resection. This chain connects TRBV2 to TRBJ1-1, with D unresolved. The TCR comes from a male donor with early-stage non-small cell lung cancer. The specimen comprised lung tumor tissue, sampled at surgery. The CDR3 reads CASDLLRNLNTEAFI. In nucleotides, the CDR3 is TGTGCCAGCGACCTACTACGAAATTTGAACACTGAAGCTTTCATT.